The 30 T cell receptor beta chains presented below share a single source sample, sequenced in a study of blood T cell repertoires in COVID-19. The data were produced by immunoSEQ multiplex PCR, yet TCRdb's version contains in-frame clones alone and is incomplete. The sample records tens of thousands of clones, approximately 86% being singletons. The sequencing input was peripheral blood. The source is a man aged 60-69 years with active or convalescent COVID-19.

The chain employs TRBV5-5 and TRBJ2-5, with 10 bases identical to TRBD2. The junction had 5 bases not matched to a gene; V was cut back by 4 bases and J by 2 bases. The CDR3 has 15 residues. The germline CDR1 and CDR2 sequences are SGHKS and YYEKEE (reference sequence). The CDR3 reads CASSQTSGHQETQYF. The CDR3 DNA is TGTGCCAGCAGCCAGACTAGCGGGCATCAAGAGACCCAGTACTTC.

The gene calls are TRBV3-1 (or the pseudogene TRBV3-2) and TRBJ2-1; TRBD1 might be the D (5 bases). This CDR3 region has 16 residues. Germline V lookup: CDR1 LGHDT, CDR2 YNNKEL (reference sequence). The germline V and J ends were trimmed by 1 base and 8 bases, with 18 bases remaining between them. The CDR3 sequence: CASSQGSGLTFDEQFF. Written as DNA, the CDR3 is TGTGCCAGCAGCCAAGGTTCAGGGTTGACGTTCGATGAGCAGTTCTTC.

This clone was counted once. The chain employs TRBV6-1 and TRBJ1-5; D perhaps matches TRBD1 (6 bases). Trimming took 2 bases from V and 3 from J, leaving 8 bases between them. CDR1 is MNHNS and CDR2 is SASEGT in the germline V gene. The CDR3 length is 14 residues. Here the CDR3 DNA reads TGTGCCAGCAGTGAACCGGGACACAATCAGCCCCAGCATTTT. It is translated as CASSEPGHNQPQHF.

V is TRBV28 and J is TRBJ1-3; 8 positions agree with TRBD1. Per germline, CDR1 MDHEN and CDR2 SYDVKM. The length of the CDR3 is 14 residues. V gave up 5 bases and J gave up 1 base; unmatched junction bases: 1. The DNA for the CDR3 is TGTGCCAGCAGTCGGACAGGGTCTGGAAACACCATATATTTT. Translating gives CASSRTGSGNTIYF.

The chain combines TRBV12-3 or TRBV12-4 with TRBJ1-3, with D unresolved. V lost 5 bases and J lost 0, with 5 bases in between. The CDR3 is 13 amino acids. As DNA, the CDR3 is TGTGCCAGCAGTCGGGACTCTGGAAACACCATATATTTT. It is translated as CASSRDSGNTIYF.

The genes are TRBV28 and TRBJ1-2; 8 bases are a match to TRBD1. The CDR3 has 15 amino acids. V shed 4 bases and J 9 bases; nucleotides not matched to a gene: 13. Germline CDR1 is MDHEN and CDR2 is SYDVKM. CDR3 nucleotides: TGTGCCAGCAGTTCCTCAGGGACAGGCCTCGCGAGCTACACCTTC. Protein product: CASSSSGTGLASYTF.

The genes are TRBV3-1 (or the pseudogene TRBV3-2) and TRBJ2-7; D gene ambiguous. Per the germline V gene, CDR1 is LGHDT and CDR2 is YNNKEL (reference sequence). The CDR3 covers 11 residues. Trimming left V 6 bases short and J 5 bases short, with 8 bases between. CDR3 sequence (DNA): TGTGCCAGCAGAGGCGGAAACGAGCAGTACTTC. Protein product: CASRGGNEQYF.

The V gene is TRBV6-1, the J gene TRBJ2-7, with 9 bases lining up with TRBD1. The germline gives CDR1 MNHNS, CDR2 SASEGT. The V and J ends lost 3 bases and 2 bases, in that order; junction bases with no gene match: 2. The CDR3 has 14 amino acids. The CDR3: CASSDGTGPYEQYF. The CDR3 DNA reads TGTGCCAGCAGTGACGGGACAGGGCCCTACGAGCAGTACTTC.

This clone appeared once. The chain recombines TRBV24-1 with TRBJ2-1; 9 nucleotides align to TRBD2. With V trimmed by 4 bases and J by 4 bases, 4 bases remained unmatched. CDR1 is KGHDR and CDR2 is SFDVKD in the germline V gene. The CDR3 is 15 residues long. The CDR3 is CATSESGGPYNEQFF. The CDR3 coding sequence is TGTGCCACCAGTGAGAGCGGGGGGCCGTACAATGAGCAGTTCTTC.

This clone was picked up one time. The chain joins TRBV29-1 to TRBJ1-1; TRBD1 agrees at 8 bases. The CDR3 loop spans 13 amino acids. The germline V gene encodes CDR1 SQVTM and CDR2 ANQGSEA. Unmatched junction bases numbered 3, after V lost 5 bases and J lost 1 base. The CDR3 region is CSVQQGGNTEAFF. As DNA, the CDR3 is TGCAGCGTTCAACAGGGGGGGAACACTGAAGCTTTCTTT.

This chain links TRBV2 with TRBJ1-3; D unclear. Germline values: CDR1 SNHLY, CDR2 FYNNEI. The CDR3 runs 13 residues. V lost 6 bases to trimming and J lost 4 bases, with 10 bases between them. The CDR3 coding sequence is TGTGCCAGCAGGGAGGAGTTCGGAAACACCATATATTTT. Translated, it gives CASREEFGNTIYF.

The rearrangement links TRBV10-1 to TRBJ2-3; possible D gene TRBD2, 6 bases. Germline assignment: CDR1 WNHNN and CDR2 SYGVQD (reference sequence). This CDR3 has 13 residues. V dropped 11 bases and J dropped 2 bases, with 14 bases sitting between them. The CDR3 sequence: CASGTDYTDTQYF. The CDR3 DNA is TGCGCCTCAGGGACTGACTACACAGATACGCAGTATTTT.

The chain couples TRBV12-2 to TRBJ1-5. TRBV12-2 is given as a pseudogene. This CDR3 spans 16 amino acids. In DNA, the CDR3 is TGTGCAAGTCGCTCCCCGGCCTATTGCGAGGAACAGCCCCAGCATTTT. It translates to CASRSPAYCEEQPQHF.

V usage is TRBV19 and J usage is TRBJ2-7; 7 bases are a match to TRBD2. The V and J ends lost 3 bases and 4 bases, in that order; junction bases with no gene match: 9. The germline CDR1 and CDR2 sequences are LNHDA and SQIVND (reference sequence). The CDR3 spans 15 residues. The CDR3 loop reads CASSIGSGGFYEQYF. CDR3 in DNA: TGTGCCAGTAGTATCGGCTCGGGGGGATTTTACGAGCAGTACTTC.

The rearrangement uses TRBV4-1 and TRBJ1-2; no firm D call. V lost 4 bases and J lost 2, with 8 bases in between. The germline V gene encodes CDR1 MGHRA and CDR2 YSYEKL. The CDR3 loop spans 13 amino acids. DNA for the CDR3: TGCGCCAGCAGCCCGCCACGGAACTATGGCTACACCTTC. Protein sequence: CASSPPRNYGYTF.

The gene calls are TRBV20-1 and TRBJ2-5; 8 nucleotides align to TRBD2. The germline V gene has CDR1 DFQATT and CDR2 SNEGSKA (reference sequence). The CDR3 sequence is 13 residues long. The J segment lost 9 bases and the V segment lost 3 bases, leaving 9 bases of the junction unmatched. The CDR3 loop reads CSASLAGGQAQYF. The CDR3 DNA follows: TGCAGTGCTAGTTTGGCGGGGGGCCAGGCCCAGTACTTC.

This clone appeared once. The chain uses TRBV3-1 (or the pseudogene TRBV3-2) and TRBJ1-3; no firm D call. The CDR3 extends over 14 amino acids. Trimming left V 1 base short and J 1 base short, with 5 bases between. Germline CDR1 is LGHDT and CDR2 is YNNKEL (reference sequence). The CDR3 loop reads CASSQAVSGNTIYF. The CDR3 DNA sequence: TGTGCCAGCAGCCAAGCGGTATCTGGAAACACCATATATTTT.

This clone was seen just once. The chain uses TRBV4-1 and TRBJ1-1; 7 bases are a match to TRBD1. V shed 2 bases and J 3 bases; nucleotides not matched to a gene: 6. CDR3 length equals 15 residues. Germline values: CDR1 MGHRA, CDR2 YSYEKL. CDR3 DNA sequence: TGCGCCAGCAGCCAACCACAGGGGTTGGACACTGAAGCTTTCTTT. It translates to CASSQPQGLDTEAFF.

The chain combines TRBV4-2 with TRBJ2-3, with a possible D match to TRBD2 (6 bases). V was cut by 0 bases and J by 4 bases, with 17 bases left in between. The CDR3 is 17 residues long. Germline CDR1 and CDR2: LGHNA and YNFKEQ. As DNA, the CDR3 is TGTGCCAGCAGCCAAGATCAATTCGAAGGAGGGGCAGATACGCAGTATTTT. Amino acid sequence: CASSQDQFEGGADTQYF.

The chain recombines TRBV9 with TRBJ1-2; 11 bases are a match to TRBD1. Germline CDR1 SGDLS, CDR2 YYNGEE. J lost 2 bases, V lost 2 bases, and 8 bases had no gene match. This CDR3 is built from 17 residues. CDR3 DNA: TGTGCCAGCAGCGTGGGGACAGGGGGTGGGAGGAACTATGGCTACACCTTC. Amino acids: CASSVGTGGGRNYGYTF.

This clone was recorded once. V is TRBV19 and J is TRBJ1-6, with TRBD1 as a possible D gene (6 bases). V lost 3 bases and J 7 bases, leaving 13 bases between the germline ends. Germline lookup yields CDR1 LNHDA and CDR2 SQIVND (reference sequence). The CDR3 consists of 15 residues. CDR3 nucleotides: TGTGCCAGTAGTATTCCGACAGGAGGAAATTCACCCCTCCACTTT. Its translation is CASSIPTGGNSPLHF. Variable domain in full (rest from reference TRBV19 and TRBJ1-6): DGGITQSPKYLFRKEGQNVTLSCEQNLNHDAMYWYRQDPGQGLRLIYYSQIVNDFQKGDIAEGYSVSREKKESFPLTVTSAQKNPTAFYLCASSIPTGGNSPLHFGNGTRLTVT.

This chain joins TRBV2 and TRBJ2-1; 11 nucleotides align to TRBD2. Germline V gene data show CDR1 as SNHLY and CDR2 as FYNNEI. The CDR3 is 16 amino acids. V lost 3 bases and J lost 7; bases outside the gene matches: 8. CDR3 nucleotides: TGTGCCAGCAGTGATCTTAGCGGGGGGGCCCGGAATGAGCAGTTCTTC. Translation gives CASSDLSGGARNEQFF.

The chain employs TRBV2 and TRBJ1-1; 7 bases are a match to TRBD1. Germline trimming cut 2 bases from V and 4 bases from J; bases unmatched to any gene: 4. The CDR3 runs 14 residues. Germline values: CDR1 SNHLY, CDR2 FYNNEI. As DNA, the CDR3 is TGTGCCAGCAGTGAAAACAGGGGAGGCACTGAAGCTTTCTTT. As protein: CASSENRGGTEAFF.

The chain has TRBV5-1 and TRBJ1-2; 8 bases are shared with TRBD1. CDR3 length equals 16 residues. J gave up 3 bases and V 0 bases, and 7 bases lay outside the gene matches. Germline V gene data show CDR1 as SGHRS and CDR2 as YFSETQ. CDR3: CASSLDFGTGHYGYTF. The CDR3 DNA reads TGCGCCAGCAGCTTGGATTTCGGGACAGGCCACTATGGCTACACCTTC.

V and J are TRBV2 and TRBJ1-1; TRBD1 matches at 7 bases. Germline CDR1 and CDR2: SNHLY and FYNNEI. Trimming took 4 bases from V and 0 from J; bases not matched to a gene: 2. This CDR3 contains 14 residues. Here the CDR3 reads CASSGQGLNTEAFF. In DNA, the CDR3 is TGTGCCAGCAGTGGACAGGGCTTGAACACTGAAGCTTTCTTT.

The chain employs TRBV30 and TRBJ2-3, with 7 bases lining up with TRBD2. J was trimmed by 6 bases and V by 0 bases; bases with no gene match: 3. This CDR3 is 13 amino acids long. Germline V gene sequence: CDR1 GTSNPN, CDR2 SVGIG (reference sequence). CDR3 nucleotide sequence: TGTGCCTGGAGTGTATCCGGGGGGGATACGCAGTATTTT. Encoded protein: CAWSVSGGDTQYF.

This chain's CDR3 is CSVGGQNEKLFF. The CDR3 region has the DNA TGCAGCGTCGGCGGACAGAATGAAAAACTGTTTTTT. The chain carries TRBV29-1 and TRBJ1-4; weak D call: TRBD1 (6 bases). Germline values: CDR1 SQVTM, CDR2 ANQGSEA. V dropped 6 bases and J dropped 5 bases, with 10 bases sitting between them. The CDR3 length is 12 residues. Looking up the rest from reference TRBV29-1 and TRBJ1-4 gives the full variable domain: SAVISQKPSRDICQRGTSLTIQCQVDSQVTMMFWYRQQPGQSLTLIATANQGSEATYESGFVIDKFPISRPNLTFSTLTVSNMSPEDSSIYLCSVGGQNEKLFFGSGTQLSVL.

The rearrangement uses TRBV28 and TRBJ2-3, with D unresolved. V was clipped by 3 bases and J by 4 bases, with 20 bases between them. Germline V CDR1 and CDR2: MDHEN, SYDVKM. The CDR3 covers 17 residues. In nucleotides, the CDR3 is TGTGCCAGCAGTTTCCCCCCCGGAGCACCGGGTCCAGATACGCAGTATTTT. Translating gives CASSFPPGAPGPDTQYF.

The chain has TRBV5-1 and TRBJ1-2; 7 bases map to TRBD1. Unmatched junction bases numbered 5, after V lost 0 bases and J lost 3 bases. Germline V gives CDR1 SGHRS, CDR2 YFSETQ. The CDR3 loop spans 15 amino acids. The CDR3 here is CASSLATGQDYGYTF. As DNA, the CDR3 is TGCGCCAGCAGCTTGGCCACCGGACAGGACTATGGCTACACCTTC.

The chain carries TRBV7-2 and TRBJ1-3, with a possible D match to TRBD1 (5 bases). The germline gives CDR1 SGHTA, CDR2 FQGNSA. CDR3 length: 17 amino acids. The V end was cut by 5 bases, the J end by 3 bases, with 20 bases between. CDR3 bases: TGTGCCAGCAGCGAGTCCCCAACCGGGACTGGTGGAAACACCATATATTTT. Translation: CASSESPTGTGGNTIYF.